This is a list of T cell receptor beta chains from one sample in a study of T-cell reconstitution after alpha-beta-depleted transplantation in children. TCRdb processed the PCR reads anew with MiXCR; each CDR3 protein has one entry. The repertoire holds 440,000 or so distinct CDR3 sequences, with 11% as singletons. The material sequenced was PBMCs from the stem cell graft donor, taken from the stem cell graft. The receptors stem from a human donor who donated a stem cell graft to a child with acute myeloid leukemia. Each CDR3 is given with its conserved first and last residue. The D gene is left open where the match is weak. The size of a clone is reported for some rows only, either as once, few or many, or as a class for expanded clones.

J gene	clone size	V gene	D gene	CDR3 protein	CDR3 DNA
TRBJ2-7	few	TRBV29-1	TRBD1	CSVRPGQGAEQYF	TGCAGCGTTCGCCCGGGACAGGGTGCCGAGCAGTACTTC
TRBJ2-3	few	TRBV4-1	NA	CASSQESVSGSTDTQYF	TGCGCCAGCAGCCAAGAATCGGTCAGCGGGAGCACAGATACGCAGTATTTT
TRBJ1-1	NA	TRBV7-8	TRBD1	CASSLVTGGRTEAFF	TGTGCCAGCAGCTTAGTCACAGGGGGGCGGACTGAAGCTTTCTTT
TRBJ2-3	few	TRBV7-2	TRBD2	CASSRGDSARTDTQYF	TGTGCCAGCAGCCGGGGGGACTCAGCCCGCACAGATACGCAGTATTTT
TRBJ1-1	few	TRBV30	NA	CAWMGPYLGEAFF	TGTGCCTGGATGGGGCCCTACCTAGGTGAAGCTTTCTTT
TRBJ1-1	many	TRBV7-2	TRBD1	CASSSPGQRAFF	TGTGCCAGCAGCAGCCCGGGACAGAGGGCTTTCTTT
TRBJ2-2	NA	TRBV5-5	NA	CASSLDNPTGELFF	TGTGCCAGCAGCTTGGACAACCCCACCGGGGAGCTGTTTTTT
TRBJ2-5	NA	TRBV29-1	NA	CSVVFLQETQYF	TGCAGCGTTGTGTTCCTACAAGAGACCCAGTACTTC
TRBJ2-5	few	TRBV7-2	TRBD1	CASTRQGLPQETQYF	TGTGCCAGCACCAGACAGGGGTTGCCCCAAGAGACCCAGTACTTC
TRBJ1-5	few	TRBV20-1	NA	CSASVGGAGQPQHF	TGCAGTGCTAGCGTGGGGGGCGCCGGTCAGCCCCAGCATTTT
TRBJ1-2	few	TRBV7-9	NA	CASSSASLGGETF	TGTGCCAGCAGCTCAGCGAGCTTGGGGGGCGAGACCTTC
TRBJ2-1	few	TRBV2	NA	CASSELRNEQFF	TGTGCCAGCAGTGAATTGCGGAATGAGCAGTTCTTC
TRBJ1-2	few	TRBV2	NA	CASSAETNYGYTF	TGTGCCAGCAGTGCAGAGACTAACTATGGCTACACCTTC
TRBJ2-7	NA	TRBV7-2	TRBD2	CASSLGAGAREQYF	TGTGCCAGCAGCTTAGGTGCGGGAGCGCGGGAGCAGTACTTC
TRBJ2-1	few	TRBV5-1	TRBD1	CASSLGDRVNEQFF	TGCGCCAGCAGCTTGGGGGACAGGGTTAATGAGCAGTTCTTC
TRBJ1-5	many	TRBV12-3/TRBV12-4	NA	CASSFDLGGLSNQPQHF	TGTGCCAGCAGTTTTGATCTAGGGGGGCTAAGCAATCAGCCCCAGCATTTT
TRBJ1-2	NA	TRBV4-3	NA	CASSQAKNYGYTF	TGCGCCAGCAGCCAAGCTAAAAACTATGGCTACACCTTC
TRBJ1-5	NA	TRBV12-3/TRBV12-4	TRBD1	CASRGYRGNSNQPQHF	TGTGCCAGCAGGGGCTACAGGGGGAATAGCAATCAGCCCCAGCATTTT
TRBJ2-7	NA	TRBV11-2	NA	CASSLGRTVGYEQYF	TGTGCCAGCAGCTTGGGGAGGACCGTAGGCTACGAGCAGTACTTC
TRBJ1-6	few	TRBV3-1	NA	CASSQRFGSPLHF	TGTGCCAGCAGCCAGCGTTTTGGTTCACCCCTCCACTTT
TRBJ1-1	few	TRBV12-3/TRBV12-4	TRBD1	CASSLVIRGAEAFF	TGTGCCAGCAGTTTAGTGATCAGGGGGGCTGAAGCTTTCTTT